This T cell receptor beta chain originates from a study of T cell responses to AZD1222 COVID-19 vaccine. The protocol was immunoSEQ multiplex PCR, while the TCRdb copy is restricted to in-frame clones and leaves out a portion. The top ten clones hold 3.1% of a sample with over 100,000 clones, more than 80% of them seen once. Overall study results and limits: Nearly half of spike-specific TCRs reportedly go after variant regions that carry no mutations.

Trimming cost V 0 bases and J 8 bases, with 9 bases left between them. The CDR3 spans 14 residues. Germline values: CDR1 SGHNT, CDR2 YYREEE (reference sequence). Worth noting for this clone: As yet, its antigen is unknown.

The sequenced sample was peripheral blood, obtained on day 0 of AZD1222 vaccination. This TCR was sampled from an adult in good health. This chain uses TRBV5-4 with TRBJ1-6; D gene unclear. CDR3 amino acids: CASSLERRDSPLHF. The CDR3 DNA reads as TGTGCCAGCAGCTTGGAGAGGAGAGATTCACCCCTCCACTTT.